Each of the 23 T cell receptor beta chains below was sequenced from the same sample in a study of T cell repertoires in cytomegalovirus infection. Their recognized antigens are unknown. TCRdb re-called the reads with MiXCR, one entry per CDR3 protein. The data hold roughly 500,000 distinct CDR3 sequences, with roughly a third observed a single time. The sample consisted of cultured PBMCs, taken from culture after CMV antigen stimulation. These TCRs come from a human donor in good health (CMV status not recorded). Some clones in this sample may be carry-over from other donors' samples.

This clonotype was seen only a few times. CDR3 DNA sequence: TGTGCCAGCAGCTCACCCCCGGATCAGCAGACCCCTCATGGGCAGTTCTTC. It translates to CASSSPPDQQTPHGQFF. The chain is built from TRBV7-4 and TRBJ2-1; no clear D. CDR1 is SGHVT, CDR2 SQSDAQ, per germline. The CDR3 length is 17 residues. Trimming pared 4 bases from V and 12 bases from J, leaving 28 bases between.

The gene calls are TRBV19 and TRBJ2-1; 9 bases agree with TRBD2. Trimming cost V 5 bases and J 5 bases; bases outside gene matches: 10. The CDR3 consists of 16 residues. Germline V gene data show CDR1 as LNHDA and CDR2 as SQIVND (reference sequence). Here the CDR3 DNA reads TGTGCCAGTAGTGAATTCTCTAGCGGGAACCACAATGAGCAGTTCTTC. Protein: CASSEFSSGNHNEQFF. Combining the CDR3 with reference TRBV19 and TRBJ2-1 gives the whole variable domain DGGITQSPKYLFRKEGQNVTLSCEQNLNHDAMYWYRQDPGQGLRLIYYSQIVNDFQKGDIAEGYSVSREKKESFPLTVTSAQKNPTAFYLCASSEFSSGNHNEQFFGPGTRLTVL.

The chain combines TRBV5-5 with TRBJ1-4; no clear D gene. Deletions cut 3 bases from V and 8 bases from J, with 14 bases between. The CDR3 consists of 14 residues. The germline CDR1 and CDR2 sequences are SGHKS and YYEKEE (reference sequence). CDR3 loop: CASSSRTVNEKLFF. CDR3 sequence (DNA): TGTGCCAGCAGCTCTCGGACGGTGAACGAAAAACTGTTTTTT.

The chain uses TRBV28 and TRBJ2-3; no clear D gene. Trimming cost V 3 bases and J 1 base, with 8 bases left between them. Germline V gene data show CDR1 as MDHEN and CDR2 as SYDVKM. The CDR3 is 14 residues long. The DNA of the CDR3 is TGTGCCAGCAGTTTTCGGCTAGGCACAGATACGCAGTATTTT. This gives the protein CASSFRLGTDTQYF.

V is TRBV19 and J is TRBJ2-1, with D possibly being TRBD2 (5 bases). The CDR3 loop spans 13 amino acids. With 5 bases removed from V and 6 bases from J, the gap between germline ends came to 11 bases. Germline V gene data show CDR1 as LNHDA and CDR2 as SQIVND (reference sequence). DNA of the CDR3: TGTGCCAGTAGTCCGACGGGGATCAATGAGCAGTTCTTC. Amino acids: CASSPTGINEQFF.

This clonotype was seen only a few times. The chain joins TRBV20-1 to TRBJ1-2, with 7 bases identical to TRBD1. The trim removed 4 bases at V and 8 bases at J, leaving 10 bases unmatched. Germline V lookup: CDR1 DFQATT, CDR2 SNEGSKA (reference sequence). This CDR3 is built from 13 residues. CDR3 amino acids: CSATLTGNFGYTF. The CDR3 bases are TGCAGTGCTACTTTGACAGGGAATTTCGGCTACACCTTC.

This rearrangement joins TRBV7-2 to TRBJ2-3; unclear D gene. From germline, CDR1 is SGHTA and CDR2 FQGNSA. The CDR3 has 14 residues. V was pared by 4 bases and J by 0 bases, with 8 bases between. As DNA, the CDR3 is TGTGCCAGCAGCTCTCTGGTTAGCACAGATACGCAGTATTTT. Translating gives CASSSLVSTDTQYF.

This clonotype was seen just once. V is TRBV7-4 and J is TRBJ2-5, with 7 bases identical to TRBD2. The V gene end was trimmed by 11 bases and the J gene end by 4 bases; junction bases not matched to a gene: 16. The CDR3 length is 15 residues. CDR1 and CDR2 from the germline V gene are SGHVT and SQSDAQ. CDR3 DNA sequence: TGTGCCGGCCGTAGAGCGGGATCGGTAATAGAGACCCAGTACTTC. Its translation is CAGRRAGSVIETQYF.

Turning to this clonotype: At one end, the junction sequence differs from germline, possibly due to a read error. The chain is built from TRBV29-1 and TRBJ2-1; D is possibly TRBD1 or TRBD2 (5 bases each). The CDR3 length is 11 residues. Germline V gene sequence: CDR1 SQVTM, CDR2 ANQGSEA. CDR3 in DNA: TGCAGCGCGCTCGGGAACGGCAAAGGGGACTTC. Translating it yields CSALGNGKGDF.

This clonotype was seen only a few times. This chain connects TRBV10-3 to TRBJ2-5; either TRBD1 or TRBD2 may supply D (5 bases each). This CDR3 contains 15 residues. The germline gives CDR1 ENHRY, CDR2 SYGVKD. Trimming stripped 4 bases from V and 3 bases from J, with 15 bases between. The CDR3 bases are TGTGCCATCAGTGTTAACCGGGACCCTAAAGAGACCCAGTACTTC. It translates to CAISVNRDPKETQYF.

This clonotype was seen only a few times. The V gene is TRBV27, the J gene TRBJ1-3; 7 bases match TRBD1. The CDR3 extends over 14 amino acids. V lost 2 bases to trimming and J lost 2 bases; unmatched junction nucleotides: 0. Germline CDR1 is MNHEY and CDR2 is SMNVEV (reference sequence). The CDR3 spells CASSLRGPGNTIYF. In nucleotides, the CDR3 is TGTGCCAGCAGTTTAAGGGGGCCTGGAAACACCATATATTTT.

This clonotype came up many times. The chain recombines TRBV7-2 with TRBJ2-5, with a weak D call TRBD2 (6 bases). Germline assignment: CDR1 SGHTA and CDR2 FQGNSA. The CDR3 extends over 13 amino acids. Trimming left V 4 bases short and J 5 bases short, with 11 bases between. The CDR3 loop is CASSSYLAETQYF. In nucleotides, the CDR3 is TGTGCCAGCAGCTCCTACCTAGCGGAGACCCAGTACTTC.

This chain joins TRBV11-3 and TRBJ2-3, with 11 bases fitting TRBD2. Germline trimming cut 5 bases from V and 1 base from J; bases unmatched to any gene: 8. In germline, CDR1 is SGHNT, CDR2 YENEEA. The CDR3 contains 17 residues. The CDR3 nucleotides read TGTGCCAGCAGCCGGACTAGCGGGTCTACAGGCACAGATACGCAGTATTTT. This encodes CASSRTSGSTGTDTQYF.

V gene TRBV28 combines with J gene TRBJ2-6; tentatively, D is TRBD1 or TRBD2 (5 bases each). In germline, CDR1 is MDHEN, CDR2 SYDVKM. V was trimmed by 6 bases and J by 2 bases, leaving 11 bases between them. The CDR3 has 15 residues. The CDR3 protein is CASSPRGPGANVLTF. DNA for the CDR3: TGTGCCAGCAGCCCTCGGGGCCCTGGGGCCAACGTCCTGACTTTC.

This clonotype was counted only a few times. The rearrangement uses TRBV7-3 and TRBJ2-1; D might be TRBD2 (6 bases). Germline V gene sequence: CDR1 SGHTA, CDR2 FQGTGA. Between the trimmed V and J ends, which lost 7 bases and 9 bases, there was a span of 22 bases. The CDR3 contains 15 residues. CDR3 sequence: CASTDGTASPGEQFF. CDR3 sequence (DNA): TGTGCCAGCACTGACGGGACTGCCTCCCCCGGTGAGCAGTTCTTC.

The chain employs TRBV11-2 and TRBJ2-5; TRBD2 matches at 15 bases. Germline V gene data show CDR1 as SGHAT and CDR2 as FQNNGV. CDR3 length equals 19 residues. Trimming removed 4 bases from V and 2 bases from J; junction bases left unmatched: 11. The CDR3 spells CASSSWGLAGGVWQETQYF. DNA of the CDR3: TGTGCCAGCAGCTCCTGGGGACTAGCGGGAGGAGTCTGGCAAGAGACCCAGTACTTC.

The rearrangement links TRBV6-1 to TRBJ2-2, with TRBD1 matching 9 bases. This CDR3 has 16 amino acids. With V trimmed by 5 bases and J by 4 bases, 8 bases remained unmatched. Germline-derived CDR1 and CDR2 are MNHNS and SASEGT. CDR3 residues: CASSFYRGRSTGELFF. In DNA form, the CDR3 reads TGTGCCAGCAGTTTCTACAGGGGGCGAAGCACCGGGGAGCTGTTTTTT.

The V and J genes are TRBV7-2 and TRBJ2-1, with D perhaps TRBD2 (6 bases). The CDR3 contains 14 residues. In germline, CDR1 is SGHTA, CDR2 FQGNSA. Trimming took off 4 bases at V and 7 bases at J, with 14 bases between the two ends. The CDR3 DNA follows: TGTGCCAGCAGCTCAGGGCGGGACTTGAATGAGCAGTTCTTC. Protein: CASSSGRDLNEQFF.

This chain links TRBV19 with TRBJ2-3, with D unclear. Deletions cut 0 bases from V and 0 bases from J, with 4 bases between. CDR1 LNHDA and CDR2 SQIVND come from the germline V gene (reference sequence). The CDR3 contains 14 residues. The CDR3 is CASSIDQSTDTQYF. DNA of the CDR3: TGTGCCAGTAGTATAGATCAGAGCACAGATACGCAGTATTTT.

J is TRBJ2-2 and V is TRBV7-4; D might be TRBD1 (5 bases). Deletions cut 1 base from V and 3 bases from J, with 9 bases between. Germline lookup yields CDR1 SGHVT and CDR2 SQSDAQ. The CDR3 contains 15 residues. The CDR3 here is CASSLGQGHTGELFF. The CDR3, as DNA: TGTGCCAGCAGCTTAGGCCAGGGCCACACCGGGGAGCTGTTTTTT.

This clonotype was seen ten or more times. The J gene is TRBJ2-1, the V gene TRBV7-2, with D possibly TRBD2 on 6 matching bases. V was clipped by 8 bases and J by 4 bases, with 18 bases between them. There are 15 residues in the CDR3. CDR1 SGHTA and CDR2 FQGNSA come from the germline V gene. CDR3 DNA: TGTGCCAGCGAACTTGGTCTAGCGATGTACAATGAGCAGTTCTTC. This gives the protein CASELGLAMYNEQFF.

The rearrangement uses TRBV7-9 and TRBJ1-1; D is perhaps TRBD1 (5 bases). The V gene's germline CDR1 is SEHNR and CDR2 FQNEAQ (reference sequence). Trimming cost V 7 bases and J 8 bases, with 11 bases left between them. The CDR3 runs to 11 residues. The DNA of the CDR3 is TGTGCCAGCACCTCGGGGCCGGAAGCTTTCTTT. Its protein is CASTSGPEAFF.

At least ten counts were recorded for this clonotype. V usage is TRBV7-2 and J usage is TRBJ2-1; D is ambiguous. V was clipped by 5 bases and J by 10 bases, with 12 bases between them. Germline loops: CDR1 SGHTA, CDR2 FQGNSA. The CDR3 spans 12 residues. The CDR3 loop reads CASSLTLKEQFF. The CDR3 DNA sequence: TGTGCCAGCAGCCTGACCCTTAAAGAGCAGTTCTTC.